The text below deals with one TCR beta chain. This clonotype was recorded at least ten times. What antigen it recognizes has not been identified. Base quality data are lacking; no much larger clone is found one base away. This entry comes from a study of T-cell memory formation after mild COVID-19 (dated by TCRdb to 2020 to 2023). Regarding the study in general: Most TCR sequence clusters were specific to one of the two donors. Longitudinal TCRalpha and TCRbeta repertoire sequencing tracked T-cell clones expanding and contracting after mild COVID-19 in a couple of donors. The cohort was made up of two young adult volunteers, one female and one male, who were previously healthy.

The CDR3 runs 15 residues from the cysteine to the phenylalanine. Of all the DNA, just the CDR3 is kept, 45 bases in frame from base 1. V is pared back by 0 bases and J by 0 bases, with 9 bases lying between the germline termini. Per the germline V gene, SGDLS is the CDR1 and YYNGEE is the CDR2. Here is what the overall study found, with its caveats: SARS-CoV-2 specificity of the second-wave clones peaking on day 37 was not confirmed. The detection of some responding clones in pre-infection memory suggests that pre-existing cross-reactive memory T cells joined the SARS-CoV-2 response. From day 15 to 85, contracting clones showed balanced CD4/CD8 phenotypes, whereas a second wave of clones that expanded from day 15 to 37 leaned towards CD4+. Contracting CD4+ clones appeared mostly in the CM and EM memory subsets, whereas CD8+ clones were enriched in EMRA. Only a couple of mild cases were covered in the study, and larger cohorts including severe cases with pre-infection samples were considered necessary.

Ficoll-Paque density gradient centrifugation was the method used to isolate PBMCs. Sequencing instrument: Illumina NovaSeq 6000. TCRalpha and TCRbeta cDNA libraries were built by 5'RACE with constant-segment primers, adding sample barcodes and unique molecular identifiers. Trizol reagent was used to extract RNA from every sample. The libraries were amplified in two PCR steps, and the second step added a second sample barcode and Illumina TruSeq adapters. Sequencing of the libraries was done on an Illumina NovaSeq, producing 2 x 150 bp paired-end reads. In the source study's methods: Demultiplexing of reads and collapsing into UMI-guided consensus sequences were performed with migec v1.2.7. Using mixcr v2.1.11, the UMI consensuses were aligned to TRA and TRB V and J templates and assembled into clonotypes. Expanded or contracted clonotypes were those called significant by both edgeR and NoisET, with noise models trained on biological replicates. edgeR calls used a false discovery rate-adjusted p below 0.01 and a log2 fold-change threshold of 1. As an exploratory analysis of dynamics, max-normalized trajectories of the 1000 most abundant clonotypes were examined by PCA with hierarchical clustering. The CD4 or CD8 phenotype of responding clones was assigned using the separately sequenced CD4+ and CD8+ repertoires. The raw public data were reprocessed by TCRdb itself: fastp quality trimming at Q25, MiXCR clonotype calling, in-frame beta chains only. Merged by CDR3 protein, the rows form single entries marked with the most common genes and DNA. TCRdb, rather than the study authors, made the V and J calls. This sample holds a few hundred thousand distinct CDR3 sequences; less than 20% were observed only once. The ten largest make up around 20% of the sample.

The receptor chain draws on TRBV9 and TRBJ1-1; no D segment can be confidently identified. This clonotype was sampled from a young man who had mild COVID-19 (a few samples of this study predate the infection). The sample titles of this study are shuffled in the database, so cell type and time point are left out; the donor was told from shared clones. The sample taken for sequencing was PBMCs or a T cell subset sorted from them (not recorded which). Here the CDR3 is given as CASSVVTGMNTEAFF. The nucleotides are TGTGCCAGCAGCGTAGTAACGGGTATGAACACTGAAGCTTTCTTT.